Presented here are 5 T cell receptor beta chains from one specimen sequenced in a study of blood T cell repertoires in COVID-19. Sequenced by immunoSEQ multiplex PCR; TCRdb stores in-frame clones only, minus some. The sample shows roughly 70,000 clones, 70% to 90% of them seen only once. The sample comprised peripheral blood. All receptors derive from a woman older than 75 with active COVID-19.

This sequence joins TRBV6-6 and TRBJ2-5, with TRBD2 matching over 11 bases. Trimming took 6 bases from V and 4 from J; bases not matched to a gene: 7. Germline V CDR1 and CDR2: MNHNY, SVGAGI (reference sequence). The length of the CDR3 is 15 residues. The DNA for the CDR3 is TGTGCCAGCAGAACCACTAGCGGGAGTAGAGAGACCCAGTACTTC. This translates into CASRTTSGSRETQYF.

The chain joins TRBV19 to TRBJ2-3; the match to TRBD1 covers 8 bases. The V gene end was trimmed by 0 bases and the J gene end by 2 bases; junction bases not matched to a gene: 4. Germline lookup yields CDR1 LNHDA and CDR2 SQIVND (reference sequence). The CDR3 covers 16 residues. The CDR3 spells CASSIDQGAVTDTQYF. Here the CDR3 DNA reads TGTGCCAGTAGTATAGACCAGGGGGCGGTCACAGATACGCAGTATTTT. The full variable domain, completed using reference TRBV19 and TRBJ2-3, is DGGITQSPKYLFRKEGQNVTLSCEQNLNHDAMYWYRQDPGQGLRLIYYSQIVNDFQKGDIAEGYSVSREKKESFPLTVTSAQKNPTAFYLCASSIDQGAVTDTQYFGPGTRLTVL.

The CDR3 reads CASSDYWTSGRDEQFF. CDR3 coding DNA: TGTGCCAGCAGCGACTACTGGACTAGCGGGAGGGATGAGCAGTTCTTC. The gene calls are TRBV11-2 and TRBJ2-1; TRBD2 matches at 15 bases. The CDR3 has 16 residues. Germline CDR1 is SGHAT and CDR2 is FQNNGV. Losses at the gene ends were 5 bases for V and 8 bases for J; bases not matched to a gene: 7.

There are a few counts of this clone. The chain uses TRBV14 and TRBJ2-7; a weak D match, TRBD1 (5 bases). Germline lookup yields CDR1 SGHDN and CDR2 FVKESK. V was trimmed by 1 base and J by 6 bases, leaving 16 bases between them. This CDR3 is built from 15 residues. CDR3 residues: CASSQVLQAGAEQYF. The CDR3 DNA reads TGTGCCAGCAGCCAAGTTCTACAGGCTGGAGCCGAGCAGTACTTC. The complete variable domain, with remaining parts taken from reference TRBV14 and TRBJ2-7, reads EAGVTQFPSHSVIEKGQTVTLRCDPISGHDNLYWYRRVMGKEIKFLLHFVKESKQDESGMPNNRFLAERTGGTYSTLKVQPAELEDSGVYFCASSQVLQAGAEQYFGPGTRLTVT.

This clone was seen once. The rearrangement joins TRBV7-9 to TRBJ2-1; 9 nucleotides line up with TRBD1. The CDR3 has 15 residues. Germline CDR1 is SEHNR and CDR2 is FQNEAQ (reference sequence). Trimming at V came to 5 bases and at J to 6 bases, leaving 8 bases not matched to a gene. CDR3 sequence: CASSSGTGLSNEQFF. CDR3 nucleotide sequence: TGTGCCAGCAGCAGCGGGACAGGGTTATCCAATGAGCAGTTCTTC.